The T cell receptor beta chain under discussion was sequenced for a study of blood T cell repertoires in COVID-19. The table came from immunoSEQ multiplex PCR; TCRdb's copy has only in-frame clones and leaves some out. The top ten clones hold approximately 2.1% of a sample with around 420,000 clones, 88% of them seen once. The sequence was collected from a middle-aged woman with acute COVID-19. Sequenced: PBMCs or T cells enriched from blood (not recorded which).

CDR3 loop: CASNHRGSDTQYF. CDR3 nucleotide sequence: TGTGCCAGCAACCACAGGGGGTCTGATACGCAGTATTTT. The chain employs TRBV6-6 and TRBJ2-3; 8 bases map to TRBD1. The CDR3 sequence is 13 residues long. Unmatched junction bases numbered 6, after V lost 7 bases and J lost 6 bases. Germline V gene lookup returns CDR1 MNHNY and CDR2 SVGAGI (reference sequence).